This T cell receptor beta chain derives from a study of blood T cell repertoires in COVID-19. Whole-study context: Acute and convalescent COVID-19 samples came from the United States, Italy and Spain.

Source study methods: Cell counts per sample came from amplifying reference gene primers. The protocol was immunoSEQ multiplex PCR, while the TCRdb copy is restricted to in-frame clones and leaves out a portion. The V and J calls and clone size are taken from that table; D and trimming were inferred from the DNA. The data show about 200,000 clones, around 80% seen once. Germline CDR1 is LGHNA and CDR2 is YSLEER. The V gene end was trimmed by 6 bases and the J gene end by 4 bases; junction bases not matched to a gene: 10. This CDR3 contains 15 residues. The receptor comes from a woman older than 75 with acute or convalescent COVID-19. Sequencing was performed on peripheral blood. The chain recombines TRBV4-3 with TRBJ2-3, with TRBD2 matching over 7 bases. As DNA, the CDR3 is TGCGCCAGCAGTCAGATGAGCGGGGACGCAGATACGCAGTATTTT. Translating it yields CASSQMSGDADTQYF.